The next 17 T cell receptor beta chains were all read from a single sample in a study of OX40 agonist ivuxolimab in advanced cancers. Sequenced by immunoSEQ multiplex PCR; TCRdb stores in-frame clones only, minus some. This table has 70,000 to 80,000 clones, 85% to 95% appearing once. Specimen: CD4+ or CD8+ T cells sorted from blood, collected in a trial of the OX40 agonist ivuxolimab. Receptor source: an adult with an advanced solid tumor such as melanoma, head and neck, liver or kidney cancer.

The CDR3 spells CASSLGWGNEKLFF. The CDR3 DNA sequence: TGTGCCAGCAGTTTAGGGTGGGGTAATGAAAAACTGTTTTTT. The rearrangement uses TRBV28 and TRBJ1-4, with D unresolved. This CDR3 is 14 amino acids long. Germline CDR1 and CDR2: MDHEN and SYDVKM. V lost 2 bases and J lost 4, with 8 bases in between.

The rearrangement links TRBV7-6 to TRBJ1-5, with D perhaps matching TRBD1 (6 bases). Germline values: CDR1 SGHVS, CDR2 FNYEAQ. V lost 5 bases and J lost 6, with 11 bases in between. The CDR3 is made up of 13 amino acids. CDR3 amino acids: CASSHRDGQPQHF. In DNA form, the CDR3 reads TGTGCCAGCAGCCACAGGGATGGTCAGCCCCAGCATTTT.

This clone was picked up one time. This sequence joins TRBV2 and TRBJ2-5; 9 nucleotides match TRBD2. The J call may be wrong; the DNA end is better matched by TRBJ2-7. This CDR3 is 14 amino acids long. CDR1 is SNHLY, CDR2 FYNNEI, per germline. CDR3 in DNA: TGTGCCAGCAGTCCCAGACTAGCGGCCTACGAGCAGTACTTC. It codes for CASSPRLAAYEQYF.

The V gene is TRBV27, the J gene TRBJ1-6; D not certain. Trimming removed 3 bases at V and 5 bases at J, with 8 bases between. The CDR3 is 14 residues long. Germline lookup yields CDR1 MNHEY and CDR2 SMNVEV (reference sequence). CDR3 loop: CASSLRGDNSPLHF. Written as DNA, the CDR3 is TGTGCCAGCAGTTTGAGAGGAGATAATTCACCCCTCCACTTT.

V and J are TRBV6-5 and TRBJ2-5; weak D call: TRBD2 (5 bases). Germline V gives CDR1 MNHEY, CDR2 SVGAGI. The germline V and J ends were trimmed by 2 bases and 5 bases, with 12 bases remaining between them. The CDR3 consists of 14 residues. The CDR3 reads CASSYASGTETQYF. Written as DNA, the CDR3 is TGTGCCAGCAGTTACGCGTCGGGAACTGAGACCCAGTACTTC.

This chain links TRBV25-1 with TRBJ2-3, with 8 bases identical to TRBD2. Germline-derived CDR1 and CDR2 are MGHDK and SYGVNS. This CDR3 spans 11 amino acids. V dropped 8 bases and J dropped 13; count of bases not matched to a gene: 8. Here the CDR3 reads CASQAGVDKYF. The CDR3 DNA is TGTGCCAGCCAAGCGGGAGTGGACAAGTATTTT. Together with reference TRBV25-1 and TRBJ2-3, the CDR3 gives the full variable domain: EADIYQTPRYLVIGTGKKITLECSQTMGHDKMYWYQQDPGMELHLIHYSYGVNSTEKGDLSSESTVSRIRTEHFPLTLESARPSHTSQYLCASQAGVDKYFGPGTRLTVL.

The J gene is TRBJ1-1, the V gene TRBV4-1; TRBD1 matches at 10 bases. Germline trimming cut 4 bases from V and 6 bases from J; bases unmatched to any gene: 11. Per germline, CDR1 MGHRA and CDR2 YSYEKL. This CDR3 is built from 16 residues. CDR3 in DNA: TGCGCCAGCAGCCCCCGACAGGGGGCGGATGCCGCTGAAGCTTTCTTT. This codes for CASSPRQGADAAEAFF.

This clone was picked up one time. The chain links TRBV18 to TRBJ1-1; TRBD1 might be the D (6 bases). The CDR3 sequence is 13 residues long. Trimming took off 3 bases at V and 4 bases at J, with 9 bases between the two ends. Germline CDR1 KGHSH, CDR2 LQKENI. The CDR3 nucleotides are TGTGCCAGCTCACCGAGGGGGGGCACTGAAGCTTTCTTT. As protein: CASSPRGGTEAFF.

V and J are TRBV6-5 and TRBJ2-1, with D perhaps matching TRBD2 (5 bases). The germline V gene has CDR1 MNHEY and CDR2 SVGAGI. CDR3 size: 13 residues. V shed 10 bases and J shed 0 bases, with 10 bases lying between them. The CDR3 here is CATSDYSYNEQFF. The CDR3, as DNA: TGTGCCACCTCAGACTACTCCTACAATGAGCAGTTCTTC.

The chain recombines TRBV9 with TRBJ1-4; 7 bases are shared with TRBD1. The V gene end was trimmed by 0 bases and the J gene end by 8 bases; junction bases not matched to a gene: 10. This CDR3 is built from 16 residues. Germline V gives CDR1 SGDLS, CDR2 YYNGEE. The CDR3 region is CASSVVETGRGEKLFF. The DNA for the CDR3 is TGTGCCAGCAGCGTAGTTGAGACAGGGCGGGGGGAAAAACTGTTTTTT.

The chain employs TRBV29-1 and TRBJ1-1; no firm D call. The CDR3 is 11 amino acids. Germline V CDR1 and CDR2: SQVTM, ANQGSEA. V was trimmed by 0 bases and J by 11 bases, leaving 10 bases between them. DNA of the CDR3: TGCAGCGTTGAAGATCCGGACCCGGCTTTCTTT. Its translation: CSVEDPDPAFF.

With regard to this clone: The sample carries other DNA sequences with the same CDR3. V usage is TRBV27 and J usage is TRBJ1-5; D is ambiguous. The germline CDR1 and CDR2 sequences are MNHEY and SMNVEV (reference sequence). The CDR3 has 14 residues. V lost 3 bases and J lost 1, with 7 bases in between. CDR3 bases: TGTGCCAGCAGTTTTTTGGGGAGCAATCAGCCCCAGCATTTT. Protein product: CASSFLGSNQPQHF.

This clone was picked up one time. The V call is TRBV5-6, the J call TRBJ1-2, with D hard to call. The CDR3 runs to 15 residues. The germline V gene has CDR1 SGHDT and CDR2 YYEEEE. V was shortened by 0 bases and J by 0 bases, with 9 bases between the two germline ends. As DNA, the CDR3 is TGTGCCAGCAGCTTGGAGTTCAGTCCTAACTATGGCTACACCTTC. Translated, it gives CASSLEFSPNYGYTF.

This chain links TRBV5-6 with TRBJ1-2, with 9 bases lining up with TRBD1. Germline V CDR1 and CDR2: SGHDT, YYEEEE. This CDR3 has 14 amino acids. V lost 2 bases and J lost 7; bases outside the gene matches: 6. The CDR3 reads CASSFGQGRGGYTF. The CDR3 region has the DNA TGTGCCAGCAGCTTCGGACAGGGGCGGGGTGGCTACACCTTC.

The CDR3 loop is CASSDPPIAGVNEQFF. In DNA form, the CDR3 reads TGCGCCAGCAGTGACCCGCCTATAGCGGGAGTTAATGAGCAGTTCTTC. The chain joins TRBV10-1 to TRBJ2-1; 9 bases match TRBD2. V lost 3 bases, J lost 7 bases, and 10 bases stayed unmatched. Germline-derived CDR1 and CDR2 are WNHNN and SYGVQD (reference sequence). This CDR3 has 16 residues.

The CDR3 sequence is CASGTHTGELFF. CDR3 in DNA: TGCGCCAGCGGAACTCACACCGGGGAGCTGTTTTTT. J is TRBJ2-2 and V is TRBV10-2; the D is unclear. Per the germline V gene, CDR1 is WSHSY and CDR2 is SAAADI. The CDR3 is 12 amino acids. Trimming removed 8 bases from V and 3 bases from J, with 7 bases in between.

This chain uses TRBV12-5 with TRBJ1-1; no definite D call. Germline CDR1 reads LGHNT; CDR2 reads FRNRAP. Deletions cut 6 bases from V and 5 bases from J, with 4 bases between. The CDR3 contains 10 residues. The CDR3 nucleotides are TGTGCTAGTGGGGGGACTGAAGCTTTCTTT. It encodes CASGGTEAFF.